The rows below give T cell receptor beta chains drawn from one sample of a study of control samples from healthy donors and cancer patients. Repertoires were generated with immunoSEQ multiplex PCR, while TCRdb's copy carries only in-frame clones and drops some. The sample carries 35,000 to 50,000 clones, roughly 86% recorded once. Sequencing used PBMCs. These receptors were taken from a woman in her fifties or sixties with lung cancer. CDR3s include the opening cysteine and the closing phenylalanine or tryptophan. A D gene is named only where the DNA matches it firmly.

D gene | J gene | CDR3 length | V gene | CDR3 protein
. | TRBJ1-3 | 15 | TRBV11-2 | CASSLEPHSGNTIYF
TRBD1 | TRBJ1-1 | 15 | TRBV19 | CATRGGQGRNTEAFF
. | TRBJ1-5 | 15 | TRBV19 | CASSIDGLLNQPQHF
. | TRBJ2-5 | 13 | TRBV9 | CASSWRSQETQYF
. | TRBJ2-3 | 12 | TRBV19 | CASSISGNTQYF
TRBD2 | TRBJ2-1 | 17 | TRBV24-1 | CATSDPRLAGELSEQFF
. | TRBJ2-1 | 12 | TRBV3-1/TRBV3-2 | CASSRSKNEQFF
. | TRBJ1-1 | 14 | TRBV18 | CASSPERWGTEAFF
TRBD1 | TRBJ1-1 | 15 | TRBV5-1 | CASSLVGQGLTEAFF
. | TRBJ1-5 | 11 | TRBV4-3 | CASSFSQPQHF
. | TRBJ2-7 | 15 | TRBV28 | CASSPPPPGSYEQYF
. | TRBJ1-1 | 11 | TRBV28 | CASSFATEAFF
. | TRBJ1-5 | 14 | TRBV7-9 | CASSFRTADQPQHF
. | TRBJ2-7 | 14 | TRBV27 | CASSSRPGGGEQYF